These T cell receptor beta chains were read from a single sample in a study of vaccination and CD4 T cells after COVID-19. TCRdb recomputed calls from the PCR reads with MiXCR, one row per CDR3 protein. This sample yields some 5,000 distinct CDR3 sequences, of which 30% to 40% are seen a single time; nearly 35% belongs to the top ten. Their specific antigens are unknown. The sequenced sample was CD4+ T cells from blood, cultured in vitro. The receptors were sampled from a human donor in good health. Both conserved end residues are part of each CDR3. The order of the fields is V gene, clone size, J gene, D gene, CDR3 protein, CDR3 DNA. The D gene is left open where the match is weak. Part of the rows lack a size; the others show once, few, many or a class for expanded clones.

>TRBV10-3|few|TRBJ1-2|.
CAILGGQAMANYGYTF
TGTGCCATCTTGGGGGGCCAGGCGATGGCTAACTATGGCTACACCTTC
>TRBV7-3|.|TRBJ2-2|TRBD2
CASSLRLAGDTGELFF
TGTGCCAGCAGCCTCAGACTAGCGGGGGACACCGGGGAGCTGTTTTTT
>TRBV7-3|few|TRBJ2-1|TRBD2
CASSSTSGMYNEQFF
TGTGCCAGCAGCTCGACTAGCGGGATGTACAATGAGCAGTTCTTC
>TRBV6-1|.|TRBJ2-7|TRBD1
CASARGREQYF
TGTGCCAGCGCCAGGGGGCGAGAGCAGTACTTC
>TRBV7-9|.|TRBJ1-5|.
CASSSGTNQPQHF
TGTGCCAGCAGCTCCGGGACAAATCAGCCCCAGCATTTT
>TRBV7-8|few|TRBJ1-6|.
CASSLGQLYNSPLHF
TGTGCCAGCAGCTTAGGACAGCTTTATAATTCACCCCTCCACTTT
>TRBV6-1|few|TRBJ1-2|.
CASTYIGAGAAYDGYTF
TGTGCCAGCACCTACATAGGGGCAGGGGCCGCTTACGATGGCTACACCTTC
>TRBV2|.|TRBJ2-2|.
CASKVEGSNTGELFF
TGTGCCAGCAAGGTGGAGGGATCGAACACCGGGGAGCTGTTTTTT
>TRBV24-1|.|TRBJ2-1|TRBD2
CATSDPSGGGNEQFF
TGTGCCACCAGTGACCCTAGCGGGGGGGGTAATGAGCAGTTCTTC
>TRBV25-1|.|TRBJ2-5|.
CASSRRSGETQYF
TGTGCCAGCAGTCGTAGGAGCGGCGAGACCCAGTACTTC
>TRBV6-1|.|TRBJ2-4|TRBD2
CASSPGLATINIQYF
TGTGCCAGCAGTCCGGGACTAGCGACTATAAACATTCAGTACTTC
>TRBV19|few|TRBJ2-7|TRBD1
CASSTGTGSFEQYF
TGTGCCAGTAGTACCGGGACAGGATCTTTCGAGCAGTACTTC
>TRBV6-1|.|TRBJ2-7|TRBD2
CASRLIAGGRNYEQYF
TGTGCCAGCAGACTCATAGCGGGGGGGAGAAACTACGAGCAGTACTTC
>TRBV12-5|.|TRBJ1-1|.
CASGELTEAFF
TGTGCTAGTGGCGAGCTGACTGAAGCTTTCTTT
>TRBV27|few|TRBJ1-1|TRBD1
CASSVGRGRGEAFF
TGTGCCAGCAGTGTAGGCAGGGGGCGGGGTGAAGCTTTCTTT
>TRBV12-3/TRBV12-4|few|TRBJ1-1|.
CASSLGTAFTEAFF
TGTGCCAGCAGTTTAGGGACAGCTTTCACTGAAGCTTTCTTT
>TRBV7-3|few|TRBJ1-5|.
CASSLSSNQPQHF
TGTGCCAGCAGCTTGTCTAGCAATCAGCCCCAGCATTTT
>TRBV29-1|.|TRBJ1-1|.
CSVEGLRDNTEAFF
TGCAGCGTTGAAGGATTAAGGGACAACACTGAAGCTTTCTTT
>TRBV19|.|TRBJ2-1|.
CATTGWNEQFF
TGTGCCACTACAGGGTGGAATGAGCAGTTCTTC
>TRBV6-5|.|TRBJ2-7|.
CASSYGFAEYF
TGTGCCAGCAGTTACGGCTTTGCGGAGTACTTC
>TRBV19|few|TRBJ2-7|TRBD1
CASSIGAGGKGWNEQYF
TGTGCCAGTAGTATAGGGGCAGGGGGCAAAGGTTGGAACGAGCAGTACTTC
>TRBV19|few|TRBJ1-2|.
CASSIRGGYTF
TGTGCCAGTAGTATACGGGGGGGCTACACCTTC
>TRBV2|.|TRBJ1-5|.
CASSSTGNGQPQHF
TGTGCCAGCAGTTCAACAGGGAATGGTCAGCCCCAGCATTTT
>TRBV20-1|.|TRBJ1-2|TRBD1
CSARYGQGGNYGYTF
TGCAGTGCTAGATACGGACAGGGCGGTAACTATGGCTACACCTTC
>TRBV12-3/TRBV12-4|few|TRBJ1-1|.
CASSSYTNTEAFF
TGTGCCAGCAGTTCCTACACCAACACTGAAGCTTTCTTT
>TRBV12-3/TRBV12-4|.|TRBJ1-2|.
CASSLSSGQSGFAF
TGTGCCAGCAGTTTATCGTCGGGCCAATCAGGTTTTGCCTTC
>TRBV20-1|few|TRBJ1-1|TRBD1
CSAPGQGGTEAFF
TGCAGTGCGCCCGGACAGGGTGGAACTGAAGCTTTCTTT
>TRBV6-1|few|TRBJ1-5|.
CASSDSNPSGGTNQPQHF
TGTGCCAGCAGTGATTCGAACCCAAGCGGGGGGACCAATCAGCCCCAGCATTTT
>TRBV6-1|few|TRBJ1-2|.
CASSEAATGGPAGYTF
TGTGCCAGCAGTGAAGCGGCGACAGGAGGTCCCGCTGGCTACACCTTC
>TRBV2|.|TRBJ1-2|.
CASSEQGELYGYTF
TGTGCCAGCAGTGAACAGGGCGAACTCTATGGCTACACCTTC
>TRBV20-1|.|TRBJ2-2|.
CSARGQLTGELFF
TGCAGTGCGCGGGGACAGCTCACCGGGGAGCTGTTTTTT
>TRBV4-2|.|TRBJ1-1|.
CASSPHSGNTEAFF
TGTGCCAGCAGCCCCCACAGTGGGAACACTGAAGCTTTCTTT
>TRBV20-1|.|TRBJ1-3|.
CSARGISGNTIYF
TGCAGTGCTAGGGGGATCTCTGGAAACACCATATATTTT
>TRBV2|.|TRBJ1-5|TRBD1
CASSADRVNNQPQHF
TGTGCCAGCAGTGCCGACAGGGTGAACAATCAGCCCCAGCATTTT
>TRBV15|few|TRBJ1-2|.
CATSRDAGKGNVGYTF
TGTGCCACCAGCAGAGATGCCGGTAAGGGAAATGTCGGCTACACCTTC
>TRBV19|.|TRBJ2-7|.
CASSTSVSYEQYF
TGTGCCAGTAGTACATCAGTCTCCTACGAGCAGTACTTC
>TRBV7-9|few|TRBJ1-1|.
CASSSQGGAEAFF
TGTGCCAGCAGCTCTCAGGGAGGGGCTGAAGCTTTCTTT
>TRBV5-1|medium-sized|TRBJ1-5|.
CASSLQGEGQPQHF
TGCGCCAGCAGCTTACAAGGGGAGGGTCAGCCCCAGCATTTT
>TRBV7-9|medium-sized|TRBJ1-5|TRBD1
CASSLTDRANQPQHF
TGTGCCAGCAGCTTAACAGACAGGGCAAATCAGCCCCAGCATTTT
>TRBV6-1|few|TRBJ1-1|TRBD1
CASKNEQGQGTEAFF
TGTGCCAGCAAGAACGAACAGGGACAGGGCACTGAAGCTTTCTTT
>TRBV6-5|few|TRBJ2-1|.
CASSSGINEQFF
TGTGCCAGCAGTTCGGGAATCAATGAGCAGTTCTTC
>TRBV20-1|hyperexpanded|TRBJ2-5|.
CSARGILVKQETQYF
TGCAGTGCTAGGGGAATACTAGTCAAACAAGAGACCCAGTACTTC